Below, 4 T cell receptor beta chains from the same sample are listed, as sequenced in a study of vaccination and CD4 T cells after COVID-19 (dated by TCRdb to between 2021 and 2022). The treatment or condition label for this specimen denotes: roughly nine-day PBMC culture with coronavirus spike peptide pools or control peptides (ViraFEST assay). Receptor libraries were prepared by PCR. Instrument used: Illumina iSeq 100. DNA from cultured CD4+ T cells was subjected to TCR sequencing with the Oncomine TCR Beta short-read assay at the Johns Hopkins FTIC core. Through fastp at Q25 and MiXCR, TCRdb rebuilt clones from the public reads, retaining in-frame beta chains. Merged by CDR3 protein, the rows form single entries marked with the most common genes and DNA. The sample yields around 11,000 distinct CDR3 sequences; about 38% were counted once. The top ten clones comprise under 14% of the sample. These receptors have no identified antigens.

This specimen was CD4+ T cells from blood, cultured in vitro, taken after SARS-CoV-2 vaccination. The receptors come from a human donor who had recovered from COVID-19.

This clonotype came up a few times. The J gene is TRBJ1-2, the V gene TRBV27; weak D call: TRBD1 (6 bases). V was cut by 3 bases and J by 3 bases, with 8 bases left in between. Germline loops: CDR1 MNHEY, CDR2 SMNVEV (reference sequence). The CDR3 consists of 13 residues. The CDR3 loop is CASSFGGHYGYTF. The DNA for the CDR3 is TGTGCCAGCAGTTTCGGGGGGCACTATGGCTACACCTTC.

The chain recombines TRBV4-1 with TRBJ2-1; no definite D call. Germline CDR1 is MGHRA and CDR2 is YSYEKL. CDR3 length: 17 residues. Trimming pared 2 bases from V and 7 bases from J, leaving 21 bases between. The CDR3 region has the DNA TGCGCCAGCAGCCAATATCACCGCCCAAGTCCGAGGAATGAGCAGTTCTTC. As protein: CASSQYHRPSPRNEQFF.

The rearrangement joins TRBV27 to TRBJ2-1; 7 nucleotides agree with TRBD1. The length of the CDR3 is 15 residues. With V trimmed by 2 bases and J by 0 bases, 1 base remained unmatched. Germline CDR1 MNHEY, CDR2 SMNVEV (reference sequence). CDR3 in DNA: TGTGCCAGCAGTTTAGGGGACAGCTCCTACAATGAGCAGTTCTTC. Translating it yields CASSLGDSSYNEQFF.

The chain couples TRBV12-3 or TRBV12-4 to TRBJ1-5; tentative D call: TRBD1 (6 bases). The CDR3 covers 16 residues. Trimming removed 6 bases at V and 3 bases at J, with 18 bases between. The CDR3 reads CASSPTNRVLNQPQHF. The CDR3 bases are TGTGCCAGCAGCCCCACAAACAGGGTCCTCAATCAGCCCCAGCATTTT.